This TCR beta chain was obtained from a study of post-analysis software for immune sequencing data. Worth noting for this clonotype: The antigen remains undetermined.

CDR1 MNHNS and CDR2 SASEGT come from the germline V gene. Trimming removed 10 bases at V and 0 bases at J, with 12 bases between. This CDR3 region has 13 residues. The study's findings and limits: Strong same-batch co-clustering of samples appeared with F measure clustering. In patients, about 5 TRBV segments were more frequent than in controls, with TRBV5-6, TRBV5-1 and TRBV20-1 among them. People with multiple sclerosis had a significantly lower normalized Chao1 diversity than controls did.

TCR beta libraries were prepared from cDNA with unique molecular identifiers. Each CDR3 protein is one row after TCRdb ran MiXCR on the PCR reads. The sample carries roughly 400,000 distinct CDR3 sequences, 39% recorded once. Input material: blood. This sequence joins TRBV6-1 and TRBJ2-5; D ambiguous. The clonotype originates from a girl aged 2-10 years with multiple sclerosis. For the CDR3, the DNA is TGTGCCACCCTAAGACACTACCAAGAGACCCAGTACTTC. This encodes CATLRHYQETQYF.